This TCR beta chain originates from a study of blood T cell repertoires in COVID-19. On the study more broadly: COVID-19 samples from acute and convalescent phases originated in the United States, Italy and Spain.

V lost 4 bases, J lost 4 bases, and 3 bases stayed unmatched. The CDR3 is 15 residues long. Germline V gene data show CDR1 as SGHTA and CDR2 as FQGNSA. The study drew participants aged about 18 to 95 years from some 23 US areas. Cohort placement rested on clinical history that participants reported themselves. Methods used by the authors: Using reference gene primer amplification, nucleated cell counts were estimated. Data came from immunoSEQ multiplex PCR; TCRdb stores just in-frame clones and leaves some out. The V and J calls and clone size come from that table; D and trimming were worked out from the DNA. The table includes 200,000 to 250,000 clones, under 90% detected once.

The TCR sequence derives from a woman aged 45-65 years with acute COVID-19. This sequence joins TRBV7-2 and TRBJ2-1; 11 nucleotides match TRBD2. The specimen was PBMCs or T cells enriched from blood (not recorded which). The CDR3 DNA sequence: TGTGCCAGCAGCTCCCGGACTAGCGGGTACAATGAGCAGTTCTTC. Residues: CASSSRTSGYNEQFF.